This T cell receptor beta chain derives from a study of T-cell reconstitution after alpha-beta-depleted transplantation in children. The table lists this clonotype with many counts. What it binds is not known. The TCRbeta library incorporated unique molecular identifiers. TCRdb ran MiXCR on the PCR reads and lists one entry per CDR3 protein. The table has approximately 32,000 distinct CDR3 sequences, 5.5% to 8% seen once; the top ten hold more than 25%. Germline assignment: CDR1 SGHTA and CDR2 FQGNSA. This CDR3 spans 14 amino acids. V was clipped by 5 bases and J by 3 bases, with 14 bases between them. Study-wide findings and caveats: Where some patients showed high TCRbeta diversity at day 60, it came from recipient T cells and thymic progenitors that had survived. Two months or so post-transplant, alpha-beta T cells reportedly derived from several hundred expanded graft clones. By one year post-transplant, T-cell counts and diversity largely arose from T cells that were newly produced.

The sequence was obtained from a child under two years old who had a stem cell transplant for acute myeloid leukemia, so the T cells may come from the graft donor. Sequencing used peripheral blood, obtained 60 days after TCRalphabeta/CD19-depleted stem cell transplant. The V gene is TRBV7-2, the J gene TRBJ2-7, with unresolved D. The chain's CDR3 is CASSQIQDDYEQYF. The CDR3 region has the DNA TGTGCCAGCAGCCAGATCCAGGACGACTACGAGCAGTACTTC.